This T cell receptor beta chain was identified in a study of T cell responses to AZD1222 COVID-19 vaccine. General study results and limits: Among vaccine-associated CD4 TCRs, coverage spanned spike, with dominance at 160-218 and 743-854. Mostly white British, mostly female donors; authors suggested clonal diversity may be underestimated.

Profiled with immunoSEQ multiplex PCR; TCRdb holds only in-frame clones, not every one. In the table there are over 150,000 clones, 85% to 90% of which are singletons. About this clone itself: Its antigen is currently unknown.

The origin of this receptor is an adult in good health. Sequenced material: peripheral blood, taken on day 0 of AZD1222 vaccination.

For the CDR3, the DNA is TGTGCCAGCTCACCGCTGGACAGGGTTTCACCCCTCCACTTT. Translated, it gives CASSPLDRVSPLHF. The chain joins TRBV18 to TRBJ1-6; TRBD1 aligns across 8 bases. CDR1 KGHSH and CDR2 LQKENI come from the germline V gene. The CDR3 covers 14 residues. Trimming cost V 3 bases and J 9 bases; bases outside gene matches: 4.